The 7 T cell receptor beta chains below were found in one sample sequenced in a study of blood T cells in healthy people across ages. Alongside a J-beta primer mix, a sample-barcoded 5' primer served in a second PCR lasting roughly 6 to 12 cycles. TCRdb analysed the 5' RACE reads with MiXCR anew, one entry per CDR3 protein. The table shows fewer than 900,000 distinct CDR3 sequences, with about 40% occurring only once. Specimen: blood. These receptor sequences come from a woman aged 55-69 years in good health.

This clonotype has just one count. The chain is built from TRBV7-9 and TRBJ2-5; D gene uncertain. The CDR3 is 12 amino acids. Germline V gene lookup returns CDR1 SEHNR and CDR2 FQNEAQ (reference sequence). V lost 1 base and J 13 bases, leaving 13 bases between the germline ends. The CDR3 region is CASSLEDYERYF. Written as DNA, the CDR3 is TGTGCCAGCAGCTTAGAGGATTACGAGCGGTACTTC.

The chain recombines TRBV6-2 or TRBV6-3 with TRBJ2-3, with D tentatively TRBD2 (5 bases). The V and J ends lost 11 bases and 4 bases respectively, with 10 bases between them. Germline loops: CDR1 MNHEY, CDR2 SVGEGT. The CDR3 is made up of 11 amino acids. The CDR3 protein is CAASGSDTQYF. The CDR3 DNA reads as TGTGCCGCCAGCGGATCAGATACGCAGTATTTT.

This clonotype occurred a few times. The CDR3 sequence is CSASFGTLGYTF. The CDR3 coding sequence is TGCAGTGCGTCATTCGGGACACTAGGCTACACCTTC. V and J are TRBV20-1 and TRBJ1-2; possibly TRBD1 for D (6 bases). Germline loops: CDR1 DFQATT, CDR2 SNEGSKA (reference sequence). This CDR3 region has 12 residues. The V gene lost 6 bases and the J gene lost 8 bases, with 16 bases spanning the gap.

This rearrangement joins TRBV28 to TRBJ2-5, with D perhaps matching TRBD2 (5 bases). The germline CDR1 and CDR2 sequences are MDHEN and SYDVKM. The CDR3 loop spans 14 amino acids. Trimming took off 7 bases at V and 11 bases at J, with 23 bases between the two ends. The CDR3 DNA is TGTGCCAGCACACTGACAAGCGGAACGTCGGAGCAGTACTTC. As protein: CASTLTSGTSEQYF. The whole variable domain, filled in from reference TRBV28 and TRBJ2-5, reads DVKVTQSSRYLVKRTGEKVFLECVQDMDHENMFWYRQDPGLGLRLIYFSYDVKMKEKGDIPEGYSVSREKKERFSLILESASTNQTSMYLCASTLTSGTSEQYFGPGTRLLVL.

This chain links TRBV11-2 with TRBJ2-3; a possible D gene is TRBD1 (6 bases). The germline V and J ends were trimmed by 1 base and 6 bases, with 23 bases remaining between them. CDR3 length: 18 residues. Germline loops: CDR1 SGHAT, CDR2 FQNNGV. The CDR3 region has the DNA TGTGCCAGCAGCTTAGCCCTCAGGACAGCTCGTGGTGTCGATACGCAGTATTTT. Translating it yields CASSLALRTARGVDTQYF.

The gene calls are TRBV20-1 and TRBJ2-6, with D uncertain. The germline V and J ends were trimmed by 0 bases and 2 bases, with 11 bases remaining between them. CDR1 DFQATT and CDR2 SNEGSKA come from the germline V gene (reference sequence). The CDR3 is 16 amino acids. The CDR3 DNA follows: TGCAGTGCTAGAGATGAGATATGGACTGGGGCCAACGTCCTGACTTTC. Encoded protein: CSARDEIWTGANVLTF.

The chain has TRBV3-1 and TRBJ2-1; TRBD1 matches at 7 bases. The CDR3 is made up of 16 amino acids. The V segment lost 0 bases and the J segment 2 bases; nucleotides outside the gene matches: 4. CDR1 and CDR2 (germline): LGHDT, YNNKEL (reference sequence). The CDR3 DNA reads as TGTGCCAGCAGCCAAGATGCAGGGGGAGCCTACAATGAGCAGTTCTTC. It translates to CASSQDAGGAYNEQFF.